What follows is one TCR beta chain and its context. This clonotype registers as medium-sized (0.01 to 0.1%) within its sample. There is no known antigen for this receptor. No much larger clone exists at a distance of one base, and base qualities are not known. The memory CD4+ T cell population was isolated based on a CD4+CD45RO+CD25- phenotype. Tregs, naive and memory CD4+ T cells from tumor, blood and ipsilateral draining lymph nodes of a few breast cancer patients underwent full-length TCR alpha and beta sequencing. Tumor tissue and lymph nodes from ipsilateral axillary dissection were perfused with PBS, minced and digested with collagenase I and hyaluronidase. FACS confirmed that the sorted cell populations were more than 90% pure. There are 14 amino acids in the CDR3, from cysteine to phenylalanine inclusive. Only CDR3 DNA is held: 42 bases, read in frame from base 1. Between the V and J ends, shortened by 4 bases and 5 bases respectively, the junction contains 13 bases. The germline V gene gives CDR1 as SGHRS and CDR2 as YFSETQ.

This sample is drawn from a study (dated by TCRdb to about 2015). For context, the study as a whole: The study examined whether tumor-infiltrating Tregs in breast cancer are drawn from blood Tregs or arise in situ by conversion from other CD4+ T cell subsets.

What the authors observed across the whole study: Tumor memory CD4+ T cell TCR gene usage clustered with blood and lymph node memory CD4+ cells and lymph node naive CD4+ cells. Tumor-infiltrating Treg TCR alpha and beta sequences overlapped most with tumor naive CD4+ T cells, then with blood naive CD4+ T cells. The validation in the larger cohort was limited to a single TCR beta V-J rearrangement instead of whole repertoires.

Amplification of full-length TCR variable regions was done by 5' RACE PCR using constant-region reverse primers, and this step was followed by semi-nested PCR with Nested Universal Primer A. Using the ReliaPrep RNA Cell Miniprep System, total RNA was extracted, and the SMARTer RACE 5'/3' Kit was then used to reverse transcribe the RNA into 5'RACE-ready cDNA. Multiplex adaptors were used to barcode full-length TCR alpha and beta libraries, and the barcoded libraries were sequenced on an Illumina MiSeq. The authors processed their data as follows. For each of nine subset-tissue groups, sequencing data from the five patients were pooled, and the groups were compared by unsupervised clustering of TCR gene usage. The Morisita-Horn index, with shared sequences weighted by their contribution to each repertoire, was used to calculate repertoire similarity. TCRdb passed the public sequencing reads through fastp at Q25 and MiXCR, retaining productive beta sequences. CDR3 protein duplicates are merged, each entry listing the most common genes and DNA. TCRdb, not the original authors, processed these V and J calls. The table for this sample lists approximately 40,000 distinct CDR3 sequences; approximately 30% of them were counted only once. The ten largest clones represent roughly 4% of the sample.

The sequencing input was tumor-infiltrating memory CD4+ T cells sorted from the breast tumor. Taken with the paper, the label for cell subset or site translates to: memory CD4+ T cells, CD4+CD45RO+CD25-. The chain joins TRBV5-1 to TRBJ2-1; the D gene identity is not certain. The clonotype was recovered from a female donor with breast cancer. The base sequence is TGCGCCAGCAGCCCTGGCGCTACCCACAATGAGCAGTTCTTC. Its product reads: CASSPGATHNEQFF.